The 22 T cell receptor beta chains listed next were all sequenced from one sample in a study of blood T cell repertoires in COVID-19. Sequenced by immunoSEQ multiplex PCR; TCRdb stores in-frame clones only, minus some. Here the sample spans 110,000 to 150,000 clones, about 80% being singletons. Input material: peripheral blood. These receptor sequences come from a human donor in a cohort sampled during active COVID-19.

The chain is built from TRBV4-1 and TRBJ2-1; possibly TRBD2 for D (6 bases). Looked up from germline, CDR1 is MGHRA and CDR2 is YSYEKL. This CDR3 is built from 16 residues. Between the trimmed V and J ends, which lost 1 base and 2 bases, there was a span of 12 bases. CDR3 nucleotides: TGCGCCAGCAGCCAAGGGAGCTCGGGAGCCTACAATGAGCAGTTCTTC. It translates to CASSQGSSGAYNEQFF.

V usage is TRBV19 and J usage is TRBJ1-4, with D uncertain. The CDR3 contains 15 residues. The ends were cut back, 5 bases at V and 7 bases at J, with 17 bases in the middle. Germline values: CDR1 LNHDA, CDR2 SQIVND (reference sequence). The CDR3 DNA reads as TGTGCCAGTAGTCTGGGTCAGGTCTTGGGTGAAAAACTGTTTTTT. Its protein is CASSLGQVLGEKLFF.

This rearrangement joins TRBV5-1 to TRBJ2-1, with 7 bases aligning to TRBD1. V lost 0 bases to trimming and J lost 10 bases; unmatched junction nucleotides: 13. Per the germline V gene, CDR1 is SGHRS and CDR2 is YFSETQ. The CDR3 covers 16 residues. DNA for the CDR3: TGCGCCAGCAGCTTGGCCCCAACAGGGGCAAGTATGGAGCAGTTCTTC. Protein product: CASSLAPTGASMEQFF.

The gene calls are TRBV29-1 and TRBJ1-4, with D maybe TRBD1 (6 bases). There are 13 residues in the CDR3. Per germline, CDR1 SQVTM and CDR2 ANQGSEA. V was shortened by 7 bases and J by 5 bases, with 14 bases between the two germline ends. The CDR3 DNA follows: TGCAGCGCACAAGGGGGGGGCAATGAAAAACTGTTTTTT. Translated, it gives CSAQGGGNEKLFF. The complete variable domain, with remaining parts taken from reference TRBV29-1 and TRBJ1-4, reads SAVISQKPSRDICQRGTSLTIQCQVDSQVTMMFWYRQQPGQSLTLIATANQGSEATYESGFVIDKFPISRPNLTFSTLTVSNMSPEDSSIYLCSAQGGGNEKLFFGSGTQLSVL.

The chain links TRBV15 to TRBJ1-4; D call uncertain. Trimming took 7 bases from V and 6 from J, leaving 15 bases between them. CDR1 and CDR2 (germline): LNHNV, YYDKDF (reference sequence). The CDR3 is 14 residues long. CDR3 protein: CATISGGNDEKLFF. The CDR3 DNA reads TGTGCCACCATCTCGGGAGGAAACGATGAAAAACTGTTTTTT.

The V and J genes are TRBV27 and TRBJ2-5; the D gene is possibly TRBD2 (6 bases). The germline V gene encodes CDR1 MNHEY and CDR2 SMNVEV (reference sequence). Trimming took 2 bases from V and 4 from J, leaving 17 bases between them. The CDR3 runs to 16 residues. The CDR3 coding sequence is TGTGCCAGCAGTTTAGTGGGGGGTGGGGCAGGAGAGACCCAGTACTTC. This codes for CASSLVGGGAGETQYF.

V gene TRBV5-6 combines with J gene TRBJ1-2, with D possibly matching TRBD1 (6 bases). Trimming took off 4 bases at V and 1 base at J, with 17 bases between the two ends. Germline CDR1 reads SGHDT; CDR2 reads YYEEEE. The CDR3 is made up of 16 amino acids. The CDR3 DNA follows: TGTGCCAGCAGCGGGGGCCGGGACGAAATTAACTATGGCTACACCTTC. This gives the protein CASSGGRDEINYGYTF.

The J gene is TRBJ1-6, the V gene TRBV5-1; 8 positions match TRBD1. The V and J ends lost 4 bases and 10 bases, in that order; junction bases with no gene match: 7. Germline values: CDR1 SGHRS, CDR2 YFSETQ. The CDR3 contains 14 residues. The CDR3 is CASSPDRGSSPLHF. DNA for the CDR3: TGCGCCAGCAGCCCCGACAGGGGATCCTCACCCCTCCACTTT.

CDR3 sequence: CASSLVRRQTNTEAFF. The CDR3 region has the DNA TGTGCCAGCAGCTTAGTAAGGCGGCAGACGAACACTGAAGCTTTCTTT. The J gene is TRBJ1-1, the V gene TRBV7-8; D gene ambiguous. The CDR3 length is 16 residues. V was clipped by 1 base and J by 1 base, with 13 bases between them. Looked up from germline, CDR1 is SGHVS and CDR2 is FQNEAQ. Combining the CDR3 with reference TRBV7-8 and TRBJ1-1 gives the whole variable domain GAGVSQSPRYKVAKRGQDVALRCDPISGHVSLFWYQQALGQGPEFLTYFQNEAQLDKSGLPSDRFFAERPEGSVSTLKIQRTQQEDSAVYLCASSLVRRQTNTEAFFGQGTRLTVV.

This clone was observed a handful of times. The V and J genes are TRBV19 and TRBJ1-5; 9 nucleotides align to TRBD1. The CDR3 runs to 15 residues. Germline trimming cut 6 bases from V and 4 bases from J; bases unmatched to any gene: 7. Germline V gene lookup returns CDR1 LNHDA and CDR2 SQIVND (reference sequence). The chain's CDR3 is CASRTQGAGNQPQHF. In nucleotides, the CDR3 is TGTGCCAGTAGAACACAGGGGGCAGGGAATCAGCCCCAGCATTTT.

The CDR3 is CASSLDRTGTAFF. For the CDR3, the DNA is TGTGCCAGCAGCTTAGATAGAACGGGTACGGCTTTCTTT. The chain links TRBV11-3 to TRBJ1-1; D uncertain. Germline loops: CDR1 SGHNT, CDR2 YENEEA. V was shortened by 0 bases and J by 11 bases, with 13 bases between the two germline ends. The length of the CDR3 is 13 residues. The variable domain in full, with the rest retrieved from reference TRBV11-3 and TRBJ1-1, is EAGVVQSPRYKIIEKKQPVAFWCNPISGHNTLYWYLQNLGQGPELLIRYENEEAVDDSQLPKDRFSAERLKGVDSTLKIQPAELGDSAVYLCASSLDRTGTAFFGQGTRLTVV.

The rearrangement links TRBV7-9 to TRBJ2-2; tentative D call: TRBD1 (6 bases). Looked up from germline, CDR1 is SEHNR and CDR2 is FQNEAQ (reference sequence). V was cut by 4 bases and J by 7 bases, with 13 bases left in between. CDR3 length: 14 residues. CDR3 bases: TGTGCCAGCAGCTCCGACAGGAAGGTCGGGGAGCTGTTTTTT. Translated, it gives CASSSDRKVGELFF.

The V call is TRBV6-2 or TRBV6-3, the J call TRBJ2-5, with 8 bases lining up with TRBD2. The CDR3 loop spans 17 amino acids. The V gene end was trimmed by 0 bases and the J gene end by 3 bases; junction bases not matched to a gene: 9. Looked up from germline, CDR1 is MNHEY and CDR2 is SVGEGT. CDR3: CASSYSIWPLAEETQYF. In DNA form, the CDR3 reads TGTGCCAGCAGTTACTCGATATGGCCACTAGCGGAAGAGACCCAGTACTTC.

The chain recombines TRBV6-5 with TRBJ2-7; D is perhaps TRBD1 (5 bases). V shed 5 bases and J shed 2 bases, with 16 bases lying between them. The CDR3 is made up of 15 amino acids. Germline V gene lookup returns CDR1 MNHEY and CDR2 SVGAGI. The DNA for the CDR3 is TGTGCCAGCAGTCTTGGGGCAGGTCGAACCTACGAGCAGTACTTC. Translated: CASSLGAGRTYEQYF.

The chain carries TRBV5-1 and TRBJ2-7; 7 bases match TRBD2. The CDR3 runs to 14 residues. J lost 1 base, V lost 7 bases, and 8 bases had no gene match. Per the germline V gene, CDR1 is SGHRS and CDR2 is YFSETQ. For the CDR3, the DNA is TGCGCCAGCGGATCTTGGGAGGGATCCTACGAGCAGTACTTC. Its protein product is CASGSWEGSYEQYF. Full variable domain (remainder filled in from reference TRBV5-1 and TRBJ2-7): KAGVTQTPRYLIKTRGQQVTLSCSPISGHRSVSWYQQTPGQGLQFLFEYFSETQRNKGNFPGRFSGRQFSNSRSEMNVSTLELGDSALYLCASGSWEGSYEQYFGPGTRLTVT.

A few counts support this clone. V and J are TRBV1 and TRBJ2-7; the D segment call TRBD1 is taken from the table without a DNA check. TRBV1 is recorded as a pseudogene. This CDR3 region has 14 residues. The CDR3 DNA is TGCACCAGCTACCGCCGGGACACGACCTACGAGCAGTACTTC. Protein: CTSYRRDTTYEQYF.

This chain connects TRBV5-5 to TRBJ1-5; D call uncertain. This CDR3 spans 14 amino acids. V lost 1 base to trimming and J lost 3 bases, with 8 bases between them. Germline values: CDR1 SGHKS, CDR2 YYEKEE (reference sequence). CDR3 in amino acids: CASSLWPSNQPQHF. The CDR3, as DNA: TGTGCCAGCAGCTTGTGGCCGTCCAATCAGCCCCAGCATTTT.

V gene TRBV3-1 (or the pseudogene TRBV3-2) combines with J gene TRBJ2-7, with a possible D match to TRBD2 (5 bases). This CDR3 has 13 amino acids. The germline V gene encodes CDR1 LGHDT and CDR2 YNNKEL (reference sequence). The DNA for the CDR3 is TGTGCAACTAGGGCTTGGGGCTCCTACGAGCAGTACTTC. The encoded protein is CATRAWGSYEQYF.

V and J are TRBV7-8 and TRBJ2-7; 7 bases align to TRBD2. The CDR3 has 14 residues. From germline, CDR1 is SGHVS and CDR2 FQNEAQ. The trim removed 1 base at V and 5 bases at J, leaving 5 bases unmatched. In DNA form, the CDR3 reads TGTGCCAGCAGCTTAGTAGCGGGTCCCCACGAGCAGTACTTC. Residues: CASSLVAGPHEQYF.

V and J are TRBV4-3 and TRBJ2-2; TRBD2 might be the D (6 bases). Germline CDR1 LGHNA, CDR2 YSLEER. The CDR3 contains 14 residues. Trimming took off 4 bases at V and 8 bases at J, with 14 bases between the two ends. In DNA, the CDR3 is TGCGCCAGCAGCCTGACGGAGGGGCGTGGGGAGCTGTTTTTT. This gives the protein CASSLTEGRGELFF.

The chain recombines TRBV5-1 with TRBJ1-2; TRBD1 aligns across 10 bases. Looked up from germline, CDR1 is SGHRS and CDR2 is YFSETQ. After removal of 1 base from V and 6 bases from J, the junction contained 6 bases not matched to a gene. The CDR3 extends over 15 amino acids. Here the CDR3 DNA reads TGCGCCAGCAGCTTGTGGGACAGGGGCGTCAATGGCTACACCTTC. This gives the protein CASSLWDRGVNGYTF. The full variable domain, with the rest looked up from reference TRBV5-1 and TRBJ1-2, is KAGVTQTPRYLIKTRGQQVTLSCSPISGHRSVSWYQQTPGQGLQFLFEYFSETQRNKGNFPGRFSGRQFSNSRSEMNVSTLELGDSALYLCASSLWDRGVNGYTFGSGTRLTVV.

V gene TRBV7-9 combines with J gene TRBJ2-1; no firm D call. V gave up 3 bases and J gave up 0 bases, with 9 bases separating them. Germline V gene lookup returns CDR1 SEHNR and CDR2 FQNEAQ (reference sequence). There are 15 residues in the CDR3. The CDR3 coding sequence is TGTGCCAGCAGCTTGAGGCAAAACTCCTACAATGAGCAGTTCTTC. Protein product: CASSLRQNSYNEQFF.